A single sample gave rise to the 26 T cell receptor beta chains below, sequenced in a study of STAT3 mutations in large granular lymphocyte leukemia. The protocol was immunoSEQ multiplex PCR, while the TCRdb copy is restricted to in-frame clones and leaves out a portion. The profile shows 6,500 to 8,000 clones, approximately 54% of them singletons. No antigen has been assigned to these receptors. Study-level findings and limits: At least one immunodominant TCR beta clonotype appeared in every T-cell large granular lymphocyte leukemia patient.

Sequencing was carried out using peripheral blood mononuclear cells. These receptors were collected from a boy aged 5-17 years with T-cell large granular lymphocyte leukemia. Some clones in this sample may be carry-over from other donors' samples.

A few counts support this clone. This chain uses TRBV27 with TRBJ2-7, with 12 bases identical to TRBD1. Losses at the gene ends were 5 bases for V and 7 bases for J; bases not matched to a gene: 9. The CDR3 totals 15 residues. Germline CDR1 MNHEY, CDR2 SMNVEV (reference sequence). The CDR3, as DNA: TGTGCCAGCAGTCTCGGGACAGGGGGCATGAGGGAGCAGTACTTC. Its protein is CASSLGTGGMREQYF.

The rearrangement links TRBV5-1 to TRBJ2-1; maybe TRBD2 (5 bases). Germline CDR1 and CDR2: SGHRS and YFSETQ. The CDR3 has 14 amino acids. The ends were cut back, 4 bases at V and 5 bases at J, with 13 bases in the middle. The CDR3 here is CASSVDSPNNEQFF. The CDR3 nucleotides read TGCGCCAGCAGCGTGGACTCGCCAAACAATGAGCAGTTCTTC.

The chain couples TRBV10-2 to TRBJ2-3; D unclear. The CDR3 spans 13 residues. V gave up 6 bases and J gave up 4 bases, with 11 bases separating them. The germline V gene has CDR1 WSHSY and CDR2 SAAADI. CDR3 in amino acids: CASRNRAADTQYF. The CDR3 DNA is TGCGCCAGCAGGAACCGGGCGGCAGATACGCAGTATTTT.

The chain links TRBV27 to TRBJ2-7, with 15 bases fitting TRBD2. CDR3 length equals 16 residues. With V trimmed by 3 bases and J by 7 bases, 7 bases remained unmatched. Germline V lookup: CDR1 MNHEY, CDR2 SMNVEV (reference sequence). CDR3 DNA: TGTGCCAGCAGTTTCCGGACTAGCGGGAGGGCTTTGGAGCAGTACTTC. It translates to CASSFRTSGRALEQYF.

The CDR3 DNA reads as TGTGCCACCAGCCGGGGGACAACTAGCACAGATACGCAGTATTTT. Amino acid sequence: CATSRGTTSTDTQYF. This chain joins TRBV15 and TRBJ2-3, with D perhaps assigned TRBD1 or TRBD2 (6 bases each). Germline V CDR1 and CDR2: LNHNV, YYDKDF (reference sequence). The CDR3 consists of 15 residues. The V end was cut by 5 bases, the J end by 0 bases, with 12 bases between.

The gene calls are TRBV4-2 and TRBJ2-7; D ambiguous. The germline gives CDR1 LGHNA, CDR2 YNFKEQ. CDR3 length: 14 residues. Trimming took 0 bases from V and 2 from J, leaving 8 bases between them. This chain's CDR3 is CASSQESVAYEQYF. CDR3 DNA: TGTGCCAGCAGCCAAGAATCGGTAGCCTACGAGCAGTACTTC.

There are a few counts of this clone. Written as DNA, the CDR3 is TGTGCCAGCAGCCCGCGGACAAGTGGGGAAAAACTGTTTTTT. Translating it yields CASSPRTSGEKLFF. The rearrangement links TRBV9 to TRBJ1-4; D perhaps matches TRBD1 (5 bases). The CDR3 has 14 residues. Per germline, CDR1 SGDLS and CDR2 YYNGEE. Trimming removed 4 bases at V and 8 bases at J, with 15 bases between. The full variable domain, with the rest looked up from reference TRBV9 and TRBJ1-4, is DSGVTQTPKHLITATGQRVTLRCSPRSGDLSVYWYQQSLDQGLQFLIQYYNGEERAKGNILERFSAQQFPDLHSELNLSSLELGDSALYFCASSPRTSGEKLFFGSGTQLSVL.

The chain links TRBV7-9 to TRBJ1-4, with D perhaps TRBD1 (5 bases). CDR1 is SEHNR and CDR2 is FQNEAQ in the germline V gene (reference sequence). The V gene lost 5 bases and the J gene lost 8 bases, with 18 bases spanning the gap. The CDR3 is 15 residues long. The DNA for the CDR3 is TGTGCCAGCAGCCAGGGTGGATTGCTTGGGGAAAAACTGTTTTTT. Translated, it gives CASSQGGLLGEKLFF.

The genes are TRBV29-1 and TRBJ1-2, with unresolved D. Trimming shortened V by 3 bases and J by 4 bases, and 9 bases separated the two germline ends. This CDR3 comprises 12 residues. Germline values: CDR1 SQVTM, CDR2 ANQGSEA. The chain's CDR3 is CSVDMRTYGYTF. The DNA for the CDR3 is TGCAGCGTTGACATGCGGACCTATGGCTACACCTTC.

This chain joins TRBV27 and TRBJ1-6, with TRBD1 matching over 10 bases. The CDR3 spans 16 residues. Per the germline V gene, CDR1 is MNHEY and CDR2 is SMNVEV (reference sequence). V shed 5 bases, J shed 6 bases, and the junction held 7 bases outside the gene matches. CDR3 amino acids: CASSLTGTGVNSPLHF. The CDR3 region has the DNA TGTGCCAGCAGTCTCACCGGGACAGGGGTTAATTCACCCCTCCACTTT.

The chain joins TRBV29-1 to TRBJ2-7, with D maybe TRBD2 (5 bases). The CDR3 covers 13 residues. Germline loops: CDR1 SQVTM, CDR2 ANQGSEA. Trimming removed 6 bases at V and 3 bases at J, with 15 bases between. CDR3 sequence reads: CSVEYFGDYEQYF. The CDR3 DNA follows: TGCAGCGTCGAATACTTCGGGGACTACGAGCAGTACTTC.

This clone has only a few counts. V is TRBV7-9 and J is TRBJ2-7; D possibly matches TRBD1 or TRBD2 (6 bases each). Germline assignment: CDR1 SEHNR and CDR2 FQNEAQ (reference sequence). The CDR3 is 14 residues long. Trimming shortened V by 4 bases and J by 6 bases, and 16 bases separated the two germline ends. The CDR3 reads CASSSDRGLLEQYF. CDR3 coding DNA: TGTGCCAGCAGCTCCGACCGGGGGCTTCTCGAGCAGTACTTC.

Only one count was recorded for this clone. The chain uses TRBV5-4 and TRBJ2-7; D may match TRBD1 or TRBD2 (5 bases each). This CDR3 spans 14 amino acids. The germline V gene encodes CDR1 SGHNT and CDR2 YYREEE (reference sequence). Trimming took 0 bases from V and 2 from J, leaving 9 bases between them. The CDR3 DNA reads TGTGCCAGCAGCTTGGTAGGGACGGCCTACGAGCAGTACTTC. As protein: CASSLVGTAYEQYF.

This chain connects TRBV5-4 to TRBJ2-3; 10 bases align to TRBD2. The CDR3 has 16 amino acids. The germline gives CDR1 SGHNT, CDR2 YYREEE (reference sequence). Trimming at V came to 4 bases and at J to 6 bases, leaving 11 bases not matched to a gene. CDR3 protein: CASSLPSGSASDTQYF. CDR3 coding DNA: TGTGCCAGCAGCCTCCCTAGCGGGAGCGCATCGGATACGCAGTATTTT. Full variable domain (rest looked up from reference TRBV5-4 and TRBJ2-3): ETGVTQSPTHLIKTRGQQVTLRCSSQSGHNTVSWYQQALGQGPQFIFQYYREEENGRGNFPPRFSGLQFPNYSSELNVNALELDDSALYLCASSLPSGSASDTQYFGPGTRLTVL.

The V gene is TRBV18, the J gene TRBJ1-2; no reliable D call. V gave up 4 bases and J gave up 0 bases, with 6 bases separating them. In germline, CDR1 is KGHSH, CDR2 LQKENI. The CDR3 consists of 13 residues. The DNA of the CDR3 is TGTGCCAGCTCACGGCAGTCTAACTATGGCTACACCTTC. Its protein product is CASSRQSNYGYTF.

The chain carries TRBV30 and TRBJ1-5; D not certain. With 2 bases removed from V and 8 bases from J, the gap between germline ends came to 13 bases. The CDR3 has 13 residues. Germline CDR1 reads GTSNPN; CDR2 reads SVGIG (reference sequence). CDR3 sequence: CAWSMSASEPQHF. DNA for the CDR3: TGTGCCTGGAGTATGTCAGCTAGTGAGCCCCAGCATTTT.

The chain employs TRBV7-9 and TRBJ2-3; 7 bases align to TRBD1. J gave up 0 bases and V 5 bases, and 8 bases lay outside the gene matches. From germline, CDR1 is SEHNR and CDR2 FQNEAQ (reference sequence). There are 16 residues in the CDR3. The CDR3 bases are TGTGCCAGCAGCCCTAGACAGGGATTAAGCACAGATACGCAGTATTTT. Its protein is CASSPRQGLSTDTQYF.

The chain has TRBV6-1 and TRBJ1-2; 8 bases map to TRBD1. V was clipped by 5 bases and J by 4 bases; unmatched bases: 9. CDR1 MNHNS and CDR2 SASEGT come from the germline V gene. This CDR3 spans 15 amino acids. The CDR3: CASSLRTGSIYGYTF. The CDR3 DNA follows: TGTGCCAGCAGTCTACGGACAGGGTCTATCTATGGCTACACCTTC.

The chain links TRBV28 to TRBJ1-6, with 7 bases matching TRBD1. Germline assignment: CDR1 MDHEN and CDR2 SYDVKM. V shed 6 bases and J 5 bases; nucleotides not matched to a gene: 13. The CDR3 consists of 17 residues. CDR3 loop: CASRLLYRGQHNSPLHF. The CDR3 DNA reads as TGTGCCAGCAGGCTTCTCTACCGGGGACAGCATAATTCACCCCTCCACTTT.

This chain links TRBV6-5 with TRBJ2-7, with D possibly being TRBD1 (6 bases). The V end lost 4 bases, the J end lost 6 bases, and 13 bases lay between the germline ends. The CDR3 extends over 13 amino acids. Germline V CDR1 and CDR2: MNHEY, SVGAGI. CDR3 sequence: CASSSLRGSEQYF. The CDR3 DNA is TGTGCCAGCAGTTCCCTGAGGGGGTCCGAGCAGTACTTC.

The chain links TRBV7-8 to TRBJ2-1, with 14 bases identical to TRBD2. V trimming: 5 bases; J trimming: 3 bases; junction bases outside the gene matches: 3. This CDR3 is 16 amino acids long. Germline V gene sequence: CDR1 SGHVS, CDR2 FQNEAQ. The DNA of the CDR3 is TGTGCCAGCAGCCAAGGGACTAGCGGGAGCTACAATGAGCAGTTCTTC. It translates to CASSQGTSGSYNEQFF. Combining the CDR3 with reference TRBV7-8 and TRBJ2-1 gives the whole variable domain GAGVSQSPRYKVAKRGQDVALRCDPISGHVSLFWYQQALGQGPEFLTYFQNEAQLDKSGLPSDRFFAERPEGSVSTLKIQRTQQEDSAVYLCASSQGTSGSYNEQFFGPGTRLTVL.

The V call is TRBV20-1, the J call TRBJ2-7, with D tentatively TRBD2 (5 bases). The CDR3 is made up of 11 amino acids. The V gene's germline CDR1 is DFQATT and CDR2 SNEGSKA (reference sequence). V was trimmed by 1 base and J by 5 bases, leaving 6 bases between them. The CDR3 DNA is TGCAGTGCTAGAGCTAGCCACGAGCAGTACTTC. Translating it yields CSARASHEQYF.

The chain has TRBV30 and TRBJ2-7, with D unclear. Trimming took 0 bases from V and 1 from J, leaving 1 base between them. This CDR3 is built from 11 residues. Germline V gene lookup returns CDR1 GTSNPN and CDR2 SVGIG (reference sequence). The CDR3 region is CAWSVSYEQYF. CDR3 nucleotide sequence: TGTGCCTGGAGTGTATCCTACGAGCAGTACTTC.

This clone was picked up one time. J is TRBJ1-2 and V is TRBV5-4, with 10 bases lining up with TRBD1. The ends lost 4 bases at V and 4 bases at J; junction bases unmatched: 1. Germline CDR1 reads SGHNT; CDR2 reads YYREEE (reference sequence). The CDR3 spans 13 residues. The CDR3 loop is CASSRDRGYGYTF. The CDR3 nucleotides are TGTGCCAGCAGCCGGGACAGGGGCTATGGCTACACCTTC. The full variable domain, with the rest looked up from reference TRBV5-4 and TRBJ1-2, is ETGVTQSPTHLIKTRGQQVTLRCSSQSGHNTVSWYQQALGQGPQFIFQYYREEENGRGNFPPRFSGLQFPNYSSELNVNALELDDSALYLCASSRDRGYGYTFGSGTRLTVV.

The V and J genes are TRBV7-2 and TRBJ2-7; 11 nucleotides line up with TRBD2. Trimming removed 3 bases from V and 2 bases from J; junction bases left unmatched: 0. Germline values: CDR1 SGHTA, CDR2 FQGNSA. The CDR3 totals 14 residues. The CDR3 DNA follows: TGTGCCAGCAGCTTTAGCGGGGGGGCCTACGAGCAGTACTTC. Translation gives CASSFSGGAYEQYF. The full variable domain, completed using reference TRBV7-2 and TRBJ2-7, is GAGVSQSPSNKVTEKGKDVELRCDPISGHTALYWYRQSLGQGLEFLIYFQGNSAPDKSGLPSDRFSAERTGGSVSTLTIQRTQQEDSAVYLCASSFSGGAYEQYFGPGTRLTVT.

The V gene is TRBV18, the J gene TRBJ2-7, with D tentatively TRBD1 or TRBD2 (5 bases each). CDR1 KGHSH and CDR2 LQKENI come from the germline V gene. Between the trimmed V and J ends, which lost 3 bases and 4 bases, there was a span of 13 bases. The CDR3 runs to 14 residues. CDR3 sequence reads: CASSPGVGGYEQYF. The CDR3 DNA sequence: TGTGCCAGCTCACCTGGGGTTGGGGGTTACGAGCAGTACTTC.